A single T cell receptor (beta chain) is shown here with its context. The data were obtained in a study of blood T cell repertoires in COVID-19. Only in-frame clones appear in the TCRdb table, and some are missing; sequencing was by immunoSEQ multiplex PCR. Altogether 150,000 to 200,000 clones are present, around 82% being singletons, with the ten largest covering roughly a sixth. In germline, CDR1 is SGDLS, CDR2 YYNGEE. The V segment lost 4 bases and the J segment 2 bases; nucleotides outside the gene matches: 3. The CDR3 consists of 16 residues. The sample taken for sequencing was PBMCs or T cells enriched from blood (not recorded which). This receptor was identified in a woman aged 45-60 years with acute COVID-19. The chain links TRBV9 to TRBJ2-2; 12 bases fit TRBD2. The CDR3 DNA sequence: TGTGCCAGCAGCTTACTAGCGGGGGGCAACACCGGGGAGCTGTTTTTT. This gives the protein CASSLLAGGNTGELFF.